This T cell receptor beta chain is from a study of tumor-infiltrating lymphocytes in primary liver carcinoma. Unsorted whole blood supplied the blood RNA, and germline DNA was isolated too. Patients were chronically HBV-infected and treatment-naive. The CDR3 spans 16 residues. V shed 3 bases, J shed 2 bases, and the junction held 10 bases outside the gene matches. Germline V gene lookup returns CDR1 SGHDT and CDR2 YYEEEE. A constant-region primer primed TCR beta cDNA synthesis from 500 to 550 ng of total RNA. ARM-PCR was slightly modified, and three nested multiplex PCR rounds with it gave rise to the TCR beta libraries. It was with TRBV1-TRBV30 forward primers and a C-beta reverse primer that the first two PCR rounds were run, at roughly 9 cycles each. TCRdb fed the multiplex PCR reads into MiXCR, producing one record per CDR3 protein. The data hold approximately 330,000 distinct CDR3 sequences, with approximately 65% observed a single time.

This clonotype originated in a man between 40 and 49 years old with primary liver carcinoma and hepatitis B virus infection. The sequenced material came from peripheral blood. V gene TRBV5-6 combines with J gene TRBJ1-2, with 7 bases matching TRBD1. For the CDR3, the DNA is TGTGCCAGCAGCTCCCAGGGAGGGGGCGGGAACTATGGCTACACCTTC. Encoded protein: CASSSQGGGGNYGYTF.